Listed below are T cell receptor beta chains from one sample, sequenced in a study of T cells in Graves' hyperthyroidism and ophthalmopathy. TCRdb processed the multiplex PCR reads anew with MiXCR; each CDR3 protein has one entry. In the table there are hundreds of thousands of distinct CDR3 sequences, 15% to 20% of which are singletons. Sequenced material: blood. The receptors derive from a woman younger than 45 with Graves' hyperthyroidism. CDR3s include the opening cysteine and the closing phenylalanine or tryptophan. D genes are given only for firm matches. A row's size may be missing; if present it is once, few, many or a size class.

TGTGCCAGCAGTGGGGGCCCCACCGGCTACGAGCAGTACTTC,CASSGGPTGYEQYF,TRBV3-1,14,TRBJ2-7,-,-
TGCAGTGCTAGGCGGGGGACTAGCTCCTACGAGCAGTACTTC,CSARRGTSSYEQYF,TRBV20-1,14,TRBJ2-7,TRBD2,many
TGTGCCAGTAGTGGACCGCTGACAGATACGCAGTATTTT,CASSGPLTDTQYF,TRBV19,13,TRBJ2-3,-,few
TGCAGTGCGTCTAGCGGGAGGGCCTACAATGAGCAGTTCTTC,CSASSGRAYNEQFF,TRBV20-1,14,TRBJ2-1,TRBD2,many
TGCGCCAGCTCCAAGTACCGGGACAGGGGGAAAGAGACCCAGTACTTC,CASSKYRDRGKETQYF,TRBV5-1,16,TRBJ2-5,TRBD1,-
TGTGCCAGCAGTTTATCTAACGGGGCTGGATACGAGCAGTACTTC,CASSLSNGAGYEQYF,TRBV28,15,TRBJ2-7,-,many
TGCAGTGCTAGCGGTCCTAGCGGGGGTTACGAGCAGTACTTC,CSASGPSGGYEQYF,TRBV20-1,14,TRBJ2-7,TRBD2,-
TGCGCCAGCAGCTGGACAGGTTCAACTCTCGAGCAGTACTTC,CASSWTGSTLEQYF,TRBV5-1,14,TRBJ2-7,TRBD1,few
TGTGCCAGCTCAGGAGCGGGAGGGGAAAATACGCAGTATTTT,CASSGAGGENTQYF,TRBV18,14,TRBJ2-3,TRBD2,-
TGTGCCAGCTCACTCTCGCAGGGGAGGTCCACTGAAGCTTTCTTT,CASSLSQGRSTEAFF,TRBV18,15,TRBJ1-1,-,many
TGTGCCAGCAGTGAAGATATTGGGGGGTTGGGCAATCAGCCCCAGCATTTT,CASSEDIGGLGNQPQHF,TRBV6-1,17,TRBJ1-5,-,few
TGTGCCAGCAGTTCCGTTGAAGCGGGATACTCCTACGAGCAGTACTTC,CASSSVEAGYSYEQYF,TRBV6-2/TRBV6-3,16,TRBJ2-7,TRBD2,few
TGTGCCAGCAGTGTAATACAGGGGAACACTGAAGCTTTCTTT,CASSVIQGNTEAFF,TRBV2,14,TRBJ1-1,-,many
TGTGCCAGCAGCCTCTGGGGGACAGTCTACCAAGAGACCCAGTACTTC,CASSLWGTVYQETQYF,TRBV5-8,16,TRBJ2-5,TRBD1,-
TGTGCCAGCAGTAAGGGACAGGGGACAAGGTACAATGAGCAGTTCTTC,CASSKGQGTRYNEQFF,TRBV2,16,TRBJ2-1,TRBD1,many